The 12 T cell receptor beta chains presented below share a single source sample, sequenced in a study of T cells after yellow fever vaccination. TCRdb ran MiXCR on the 5' RACE reads and lists one entry per CDR3 protein. The data hold about 360,000 distinct CDR3 sequences, with 6.2% observed a single time. Sample: PBMCs, taken 5 days after the yellow fever booster vaccination. The receptors originated from a man aged 25-45 years who received the YFV17D yellow fever vaccine.

The table lists this clonotype with a few counts. The V and J genes are TRBV6-5 and TRBJ2-7; TRBD1 matches at 8 bases. The V and J ends lost 0 bases and 7 bases, in that order; junction bases with no gene match: 11. This CDR3 has 16 amino acids. The germline V gene has CDR1 MNHEY and CDR2 SVGAGI. In nucleotides, the CDR3 is TGTGCCAGCAGTTACTCGACCGGGCAGGGGGCGCGAGAGCAGTACTTC. Translation gives CASSYSTGQGAREQYF.

This clonotype showed up just a few times. V is TRBV14 and J is TRBJ2-1, with D perhaps TRBD2 (5 bases). CDR3 size: 16 residues. The ends were cut back, 4 bases at V and 8 bases at J, with 21 bases in the middle. Germline loops: CDR1 SGHDN, CDR2 FVKESK. Here the CDR3 reads CASSRSIGIGRYEQFF. In DNA, the CDR3 is TGTGCCAGCAGCCGCAGTATCGGGATTGGGCGATATGAGCAGTTCTTC.

The sample holds a few counts of this clonotype. The chain uses TRBV9 and TRBJ2-3; perhaps TRBD1 as D (5 bases). Looked up from germline, CDR1 is SGDLS and CDR2 is YYNGEE. V shed 3 bases and J shed 1 base, with 6 bases lying between them. The CDR3 length is 13 residues. The CDR3 nucleotides read TGTGCCAGCAGCGAACAGGGCACAGATACGCAGTATTTT. Amino acids: CASSEQGTDTQYF.

This clonotype was found a few times. This sequence joins TRBV29-1 and TRBJ2-3; 12 nucleotides line up with TRBD2. J gave up 7 bases and V 7 bases, and 9 bases lay outside the gene matches. Germline V CDR1 and CDR2: SQVTM, ANQGSEA. The CDR3 consists of 14 residues. CDR3 loop: CSGKLAGGWNTQYF. CDR3 coding DNA: TGCAGCGGGAAACTAGCGGGAGGTTGGAATACGCAGTATTTT.

This clonotype was seen repeatedly, ten times or more. CDR3 sequence (DNA): TGTGCCATCAGTGTCGGGGACGGATACGAGCAGTACTTC. Protein: CAISVGDGYEQYF. The chain combines TRBV10-3 with TRBJ2-7; D assignment may be TRBD1 or TRBD2 (5 bases each). The germline V gene encodes CDR1 ENHRY and CDR2 SYGVKD. V shed 4 bases and J shed 4 bases, with 11 bases lying between them. The CDR3 sequence is 13 residues long.

This clonotype was detected only a few times. V and J are TRBV7-3 and TRBJ1-2; D uncertain. The V and J ends lost 1 base and 1 base respectively, with 4 bases between them. CDR1 and CDR2 (germline): SGHTA, FQGTGA. The CDR3 loop spans 13 amino acids. The CDR3, as DNA: TGTGCCAGCAGCTTAAACAGTAACTATGGCTACACCTTC. This translates into CASSLNSNYGYTF.

This clonotype was recorded many times. The CDR3 here is CASSARGPDTQYF. The DNA for the CDR3 is TGTGCCAGCAGTGCCCGGGGTCCGGATACGCAGTATTTT. The chain has TRBV12-3 or TRBV12-4 and TRBJ2-3, with a tentative D call TRBD2 (5 bases). CDR3 size: 13 residues. The germline V and J ends were trimmed by 5 bases and 6 bases, with 12 bases remaining between them.

V gene TRBV5-1 combines with J gene TRBJ2-2; D is perhaps TRBD2 (5 bases). The CDR3 sequence is 15 residues long. Germline CDR1 reads SGHRS; CDR2 reads YFSETQ. V dropped 4 bases and J dropped 3 bases, with 13 bases sitting between them. CDR3 protein: CASSVTGIHTGELFF. CDR3 coding DNA: TGCGCCAGCAGCGTTACGGGAATCCACACCGGGGAGCTGTTTTTT.

This clonotype has a handful of counts. J is TRBJ2-3 and V is TRBV3-1; D unclear. V dropped 4 bases and J dropped 4 bases, with 15 bases sitting between them. The germline gives CDR1 LGHDT, CDR2 YNNKEL (reference sequence). This CDR3 spans 15 amino acids. CDR3 protein: CASSRGVSSADTQYF. The CDR3 DNA reads as TGTGCCAGCAGCCGTGGGGTCTCCTCCGCAGATACGCAGTATTTT.

This clonotype was found many times. V gene TRBV19 combines with J gene TRBJ2-5; TRBD1 is a possible D gene (6 bases). Trimming cost V 6 bases and J 4 bases, with 12 bases left between them. The CDR3 is 13 amino acids. Germline CDR1 and CDR2: LNHDA and SQIVND (reference sequence). CDR3 coding DNA: TGTGCCAGTAGCCAACAGGGTGGAGAGACCCAGTACTTC. Amino acid sequence: CASSQQGGETQYF. The whole variable domain, remainder taken from reference TRBV19 and TRBJ2-5, is DGGITQSPKYLFRKEGQNVTLSCEQNLNHDAMYWYRQDPGQGLRLIYYSQIVNDFQKGDIAEGYSVSREKKESFPLTVTSAQKNPTAFYLCASSQQGGETQYFGPGTRLLVL.

The table lists this clonotype with many counts. The V call is TRBV7-9, the J call TRBJ2-1; TRBD1 agrees at 7 bases. With 4 bases clipped from V and 9 bases from J, the junction kept 3 bases outside the gene matches. CDR3 length equals 12 residues. Germline values: CDR1 SEHNR, CDR2 FQNEAQ (reference sequence). CDR3 residues: CASSSTGFEQFF. As DNA, the CDR3 is TGTGCCAGCAGCTCGACAGGGTTTGAGCAGTTCTTC.

The J gene is TRBJ2-1, the V gene TRBV5-4, with D tentatively TRBD1 or TRBD2 (5 bases each). V gave up 4 bases and J gave up 5 bases, with 19 bases separating them. The CDR3 consists of 16 residues. Germline V gene sequence: CDR1 SGHNT, CDR2 YYREEE (reference sequence). DNA of the CDR3: TGTGCCAGCAGCCGCCGAGGGGCAAACGTGAACAATGAGCAGTTCTTC. It specifies CASSRRGANVNNEQFF.